This T cell receptor (beta chain) was observed in a study of T cell clonality in common variable immunodeficiency. About this clone: Its antigen is as yet unknown.

Whole-study results and caveats: Fewer deletions and N-nucleotide insertions were reportedly seen in common variable immunodeficiency TCR beta sequences.

CVID and control samples used equivalent genomic DNA input. Generated by immunoSEQ multiplex PCR, the TCRdb table keeps only in-frame clones and is missing some. The sample is made up of roughly 34,000 clones, none counted only once. Sequenced: peripheral blood mononuclear cells. This TCR derives from a human donor with common variable immunodeficiency.

CDR3 DNA, as far as it was read: TGTGCCAGCAGCTTAATGGGACTAGCGGGGGACAATGAG. It is translated as CASSLMGLAGDNE. The whole CDR3 region reads CASSLMGLAGDNEQFF. The chain links TRBV7-8 to TRBJ2-1, with 14 bases fitting TRBD2. The read ends 3 residues shy of where the CDR3 ends; the end is completed using the germline J gene. The J segment lost 5 bases and the V segment lost 2 bases, leaving 2 bases of the junction unmatched. Germline CDR1 and CDR2: SGHVS and FQNEAQ. The CDR3 runs 16 residues.